These 8 T cell receptor beta chains were sequenced from one sample in a study of shared clonotypes between healthy human individuals. Method: immunoSEQ multiplex PCR; TCRdb's copy keeps in-frame clones and lacks some. This table holds around 980,000 clones, 75% to 85% found once. Sequencing input: memory CD4+ T cells from PBMCs. As for subset: CD45RA-negative fraction. Receptor source: a young man in good health. Some clones in this sample may be carry-over from other donors' samples.

The CDR3 region has the DNA TGTGCCAGCTCGGGACTAGCGGGAGAACTTGGGGAGCTGTTTTTT. Translation gives CASSGLAGELGELFF. This chain links TRBV28 with TRBJ2-2; 14 bases are shared with TRBD2. The CDR3 runs 15 residues. Germline CDR1 and CDR2: MDHEN and SYDVKM. Losses at the gene ends were 8 bases for V and 8 bases for J; bases not matched to a gene: 7.

The chain couples TRBV5-4 to TRBJ2-5; D may be TRBD2 (6 bases). Trimming shortened V by 3 bases and J by 5 bases, and 14 bases separated the two germline ends. The CDR3 sequence is 14 residues long. Germline-derived CDR1 and CDR2 are SGHNT and YYREEE (reference sequence). The CDR3 DNA reads TGTGCCAGCAGCTGGGGACTGGAGCGGGAGACCCAGTACTTC. It is translated as CASSWGLERETQYF.

This clone was picked up one time. This chain uses TRBV11-2 with TRBJ2-5, with 7 bases lining up with TRBD2. V lost 1 base, J lost 1 base, and 6 bases stayed unmatched. Germline assignment: CDR1 SGHAT and CDR2 FQNNGV. This CDR3 comprises 16 residues. The CDR3 sequence: CASSLGLSGTQETQYF. The CDR3 coding sequence is TGTGCCAGCAGCTTAGGTTTGAGCGGGACCCAAGAGACCCAGTACTTC.

The gene calls are TRBV5-1 and TRBJ1-4; possibly TRBD1 for D (6 bases). Per germline, CDR1 SGHRS and CDR2 YFSETQ. With 1 base removed from V and 6 bases from J, the gap between germline ends came to 10 bases. The CDR3 has 14 amino acids. The CDR3 DNA sequence: TGCGCCAGCAGCTTGCAGGGGACCCATGAAAAACTGTTTTTT. Protein: CASSLQGTHEKLFF.

The chain links TRBV28 to TRBJ1-1; D possibly corresponds to TRBD1 (5 bases). The CDR3 runs to 13 residues. V was cut by 6 bases and J by 1 base, with 9 bases left in between. Germline CDR1 MDHEN, CDR2 SYDVKM. CDR3 nucleotides: TGTGCCAGCAGGACTACAGGGAACACTGAAGCTTTCTTT. Its protein is CASRTTGNTEAFF. The full variable domain, completed using reference TRBV28 and TRBJ1-1, is DVKVTQSSRYLVKRTGEKVFLECVQDMDHENMFWYRQDPGLGLRLIYFSYDVKMKEKGDIPEGYSVSREKKERFSLILESASTNQTSMYLCASRTTGNTEAFFGQGTRLTVV.

This chain uses TRBV15 with TRBJ2-1; D possibly uses TRBD1 or TRBD2 (6 bases each). Trimming shortened V by 5 bases and J by 5 bases, and 22 bases separated the two germline ends. CDR3 length: 17 residues. The germline CDR1 and CDR2 sequences are LNHNV and YYDKDF (reference sequence). CDR3 nucleotide sequence: TGTGCCACCAGCCCTCTAGCGCCGGGGGCCATAAACAATGAGCAGTTCTTC. Amino acids: CATSPLAPGAINNEQFF.

This chain uses TRBV27 with TRBJ2-7; 8 bases agree with TRBD1. With V trimmed by 0 bases and J by 6 bases, 7 bases remained unmatched. The germline gives CDR1 MNHEY, CDR2 SMNVEV (reference sequence). There are 15 residues in the CDR3. Here the CDR3 DNA reads TGTGCCAGCAGTTTATCATGGGCAGGGGGCGGCGAGCAGTACTTC. This codes for CASSLSWAGGGEQYF.

The chain employs TRBV5-1 and TRBJ2-7; 13 bases map to TRBD2. CDR3 length: 15 amino acids. V lost 3 bases, J lost 3 bases, and 3 bases stayed unmatched. Looked up from germline, CDR1 is SGHRS and CDR2 is YFSETQ. In DNA, the CDR3 is TGCGCCAGCAGCTCCGGGACTAGCGGGAACTACGAGCAGTACTTC. Its translation: CASSSGTSGNYEQYF.